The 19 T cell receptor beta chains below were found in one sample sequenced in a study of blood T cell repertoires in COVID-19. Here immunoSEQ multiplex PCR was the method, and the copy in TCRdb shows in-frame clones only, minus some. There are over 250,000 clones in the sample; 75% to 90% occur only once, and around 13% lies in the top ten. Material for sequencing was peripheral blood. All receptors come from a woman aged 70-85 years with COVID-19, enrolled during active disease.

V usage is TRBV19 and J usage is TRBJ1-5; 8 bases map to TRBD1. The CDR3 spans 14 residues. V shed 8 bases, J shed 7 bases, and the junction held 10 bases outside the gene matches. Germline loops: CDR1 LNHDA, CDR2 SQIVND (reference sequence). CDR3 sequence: CASSDRVVRQPQHF. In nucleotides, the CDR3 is TGTGCCAGTTCGGACAGGGTAGTGAGGCAGCCCCAGCATTTT. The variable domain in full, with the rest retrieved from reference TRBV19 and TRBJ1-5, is DGGITQSPKYLFRKEGQNVTLSCEQNLNHDAMYWYRQDPGQGLRLIYYSQIVNDFQKGDIAEGYSVSREKKESFPLTVTSAQKNPTAFYLCASSDRVVRQPQHFGDGTRLSIL.

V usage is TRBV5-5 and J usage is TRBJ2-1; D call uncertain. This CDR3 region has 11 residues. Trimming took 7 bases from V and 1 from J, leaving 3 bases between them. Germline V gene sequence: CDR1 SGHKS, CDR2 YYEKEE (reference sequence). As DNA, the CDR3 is TGTGCCAGCTCTTCCTACAATGAGCAGTTCTTC. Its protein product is CASSSYNEQFF. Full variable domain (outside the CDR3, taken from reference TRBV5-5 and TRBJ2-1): DAGVTQSPTHLIKTRGQQVTLRCSPISGHKSVSWYQQVLGQGPQFIFQYYEKEERGRGNFPDRFSARQFPNYSSELNVNALLLGDSALYLCASSSYNEQFFGPGTRLTVL.

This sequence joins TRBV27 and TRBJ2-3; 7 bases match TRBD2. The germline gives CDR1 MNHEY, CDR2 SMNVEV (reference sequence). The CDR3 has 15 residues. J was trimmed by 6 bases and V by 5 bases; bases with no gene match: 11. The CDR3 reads CASSPLGGAGDTQYF. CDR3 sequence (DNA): TGTGCCAGCAGTCCTCTTGGTGGAGCGGGGGATACGCAGTATTTT.

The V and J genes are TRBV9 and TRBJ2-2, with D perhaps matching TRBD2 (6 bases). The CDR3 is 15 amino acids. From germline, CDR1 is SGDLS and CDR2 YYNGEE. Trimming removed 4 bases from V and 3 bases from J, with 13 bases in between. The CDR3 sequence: CASSPGRRDTGELFF. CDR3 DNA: TGTGCCAGCAGCCCGGGGAGGAGGGACACCGGGGAGCTGTTTTTT.

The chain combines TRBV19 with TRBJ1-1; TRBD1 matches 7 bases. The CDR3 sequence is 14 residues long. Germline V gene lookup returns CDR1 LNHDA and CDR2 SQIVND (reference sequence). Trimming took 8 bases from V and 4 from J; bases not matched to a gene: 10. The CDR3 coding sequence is TGTGCCAGTCGCCATGCGTCAGGGGGCACTGAAGCTTTCTTT. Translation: CASRHASGGTEAFF.

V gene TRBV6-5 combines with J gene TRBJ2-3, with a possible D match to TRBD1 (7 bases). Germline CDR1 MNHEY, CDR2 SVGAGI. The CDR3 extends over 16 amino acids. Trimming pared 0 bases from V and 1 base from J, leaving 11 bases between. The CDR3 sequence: CASSYSRRGGTDTQYF. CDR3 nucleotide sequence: TGTGCCAGCAGTTACTCGCGCAGGGGGGGCACAGATACGCAGTATTTT.

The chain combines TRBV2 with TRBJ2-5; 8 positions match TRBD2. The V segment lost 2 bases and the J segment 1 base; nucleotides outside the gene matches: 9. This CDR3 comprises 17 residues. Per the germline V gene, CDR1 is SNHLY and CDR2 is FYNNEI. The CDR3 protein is CASSEKRAGAVQETQYF. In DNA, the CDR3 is TGTGCCAGCAGTGAAAAAAGAGCGGGGGCGGTCCAAGAGACCCAGTACTTC. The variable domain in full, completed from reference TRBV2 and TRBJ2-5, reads EPEVTQTPSHQVTQMGQEVILRCVPISNHLYFYWYRQILGQKVEFLVSFYNNEISEKSEIFDDQFSVERPDGSNFTLKIRSTKLEDSAMYFCASSEKRAGAVQETQYFGPGTRLLVL.

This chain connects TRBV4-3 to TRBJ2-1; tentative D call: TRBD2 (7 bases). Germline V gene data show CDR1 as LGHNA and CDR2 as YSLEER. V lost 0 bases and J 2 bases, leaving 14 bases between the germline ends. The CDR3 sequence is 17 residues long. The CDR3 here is CASSQDVAGATYNEQFF. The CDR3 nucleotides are TGCGCCAGCAGCCAAGATGTTGCGGGGGCTACCTACAATGAGCAGTTCTTC.

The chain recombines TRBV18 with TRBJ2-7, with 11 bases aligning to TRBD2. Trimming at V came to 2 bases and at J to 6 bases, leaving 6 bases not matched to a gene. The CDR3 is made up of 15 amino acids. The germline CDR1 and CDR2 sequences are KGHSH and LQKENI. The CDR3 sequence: CASSPVAGGPSEQYF. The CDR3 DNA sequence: TGTGCCAGCTCACCAGTAGCGGGGGGGCCGAGCGAGCAGTACTTC.

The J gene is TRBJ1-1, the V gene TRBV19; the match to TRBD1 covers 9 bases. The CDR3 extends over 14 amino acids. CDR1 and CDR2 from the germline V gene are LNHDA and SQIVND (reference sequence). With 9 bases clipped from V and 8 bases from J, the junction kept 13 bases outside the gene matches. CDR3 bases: TGTGCCAGCCGACAGGGGGGGATCCGATTGGAAGCTTTCTTT. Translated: CASRQGGIRLEAFF.

DNA of the CDR3: TGCGCCAGCAGGAATAACACCACCGGGGAGCTGTTTTTT. Its translation is CASRNNTTGELFF. The chain employs TRBV5-1 and TRBJ2-2; no definite D call. Germline CDR1 SGHRS, CDR2 YFSETQ. The V end was cut by 5 bases, the J end by 4 bases, with 9 bases between. CDR3 length equals 13 residues.

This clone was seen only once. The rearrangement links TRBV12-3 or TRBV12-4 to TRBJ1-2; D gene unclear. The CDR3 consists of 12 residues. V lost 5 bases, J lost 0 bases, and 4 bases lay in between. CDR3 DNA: TGTGCCAGCAGTGCGTCTAACTATGGCTACACCTTC. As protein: CASSASNYGYTF.

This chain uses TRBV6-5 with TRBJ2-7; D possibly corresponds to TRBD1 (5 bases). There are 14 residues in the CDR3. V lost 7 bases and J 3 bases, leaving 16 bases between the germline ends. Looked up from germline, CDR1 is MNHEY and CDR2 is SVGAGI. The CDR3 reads CASMAGPNLYEQYF. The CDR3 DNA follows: TGTGCCAGCATGGCAGGGCCTAATCTCTACGAGCAGTACTTC.

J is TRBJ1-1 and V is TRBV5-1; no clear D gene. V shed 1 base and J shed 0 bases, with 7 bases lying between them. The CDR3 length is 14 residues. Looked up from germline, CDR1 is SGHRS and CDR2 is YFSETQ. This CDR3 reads CASSLTTLNTEAFF. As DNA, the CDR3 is TGCGCCAGCAGCTTGACTACTCTGAACACTGAAGCTTTCTTT.

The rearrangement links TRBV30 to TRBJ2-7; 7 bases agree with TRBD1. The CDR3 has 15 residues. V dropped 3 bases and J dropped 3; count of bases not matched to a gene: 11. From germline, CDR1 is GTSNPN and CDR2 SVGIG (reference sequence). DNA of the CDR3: TGTGCCTGGAGACATATTCGGGCAGGGGGCTACGAGCAGTACTTC. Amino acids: CAWRHIRAGGYEQYF.

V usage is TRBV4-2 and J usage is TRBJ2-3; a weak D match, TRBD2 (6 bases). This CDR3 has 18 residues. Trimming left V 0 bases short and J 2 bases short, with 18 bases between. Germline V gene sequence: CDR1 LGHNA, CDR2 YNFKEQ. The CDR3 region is CASSQEVFGTVLTDTQYF. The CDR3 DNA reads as TGTGCCAGCAGCCAAGAGGTTTTCGGGACTGTACTCACAGATACGCAGTATTTT.

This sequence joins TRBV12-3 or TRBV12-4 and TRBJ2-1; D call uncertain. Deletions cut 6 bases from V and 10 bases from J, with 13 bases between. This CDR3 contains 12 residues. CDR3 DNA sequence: TGTGCCAGCAGCACTTCCTTCCGGGAGCAGTTCTTC. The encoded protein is CASSTSFREQFF.

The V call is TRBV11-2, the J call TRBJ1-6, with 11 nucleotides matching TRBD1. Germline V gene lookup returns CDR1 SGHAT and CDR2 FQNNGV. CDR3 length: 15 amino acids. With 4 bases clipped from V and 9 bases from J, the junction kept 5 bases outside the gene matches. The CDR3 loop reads CASSSGQGAGSPLHF. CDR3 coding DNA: TGTGCCAGCAGCTCAGGACAGGGGGCAGGTTCACCCCTCCACTTT.

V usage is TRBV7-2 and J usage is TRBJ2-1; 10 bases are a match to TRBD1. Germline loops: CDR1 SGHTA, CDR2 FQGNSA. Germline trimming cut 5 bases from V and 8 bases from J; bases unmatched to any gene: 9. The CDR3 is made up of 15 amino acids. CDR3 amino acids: CASSPQTGGNDEQFF. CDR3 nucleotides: TGTGCCAGCAGCCCCCAGACAGGGGGCAACGATGAGCAGTTCTTC.